This T cell receptor beta chain emerged from a study of human T cells and chemical hapten exposure. Time point reported: patch test 2, 6 weeks after DPC sensitization. Treatment in this sample: therapeutic diphenylcyclopropenone sensitization with weekly scalp DPC. The CDR3 spans 14 residues. V dropped 0 bases and J dropped 6 bases, with 11 bases sitting between them. Germline CDR1 and CDR2: LGHDT and YNNKEL (reference sequence). Unique molecular identifiers were linked by the library to individual cDNA molecules. TCRdb passed the RACE reads through MiXCR, listing each CDR3 protein once. The repertoire consists of some 350,000 distinct CDR3 sequences, with about 6% occurring once and the leading ten covering about 5.6%.

This chain uses TRBV3-1 with TRBJ2-5; D may be TRBD1 (6 bases). The sequences come from whole blood, collected in connection with sensitization to the hapten diphenylcyclopropenone (DPC). The receptor's source is a woman aged 18-30 years with alopecia areata. Some clones in this sample may be carry-over from other donors' samples. The CDR3 spells CASSQDRGLKTQYF. Written as DNA, the CDR3 is TGTGCCAGCAGCCAAGACAGGGGCTTAAAGACCCAGTACTTC.